The source of this T cell receptor (beta chain) is a study of blood T cells in healthy people across ages. The study, taken as a whole, reports: In long-lived donors, naive CD4+ cell counts and diversity exceeded those of aged donors.

As concerns this clonotype: The antigen is unknown.

From germline, CDR1 is LGHDT and CDR2 YNNKEL (reference sequence). The CDR3 is made up of 19 amino acids. The V and J ends lost 3 bases and 0 bases respectively, with 22 bases between them. With each sample, at least 6 micrograms of total RNA were extracted. The authors ran a second PCR of about 6 to 12 cycles using a sample-barcoded 5' primer and a J-beta primer mix. The study obtained at least 2.5 million CDR3-containing paired-end reads from every sample. Using its own MiXCR run on the 5' RACE reads, TCRdb lists one record per CDR3 protein. Counted here are roughly 2 million distinct CDR3 sequences, around 50% occurring once; the ten biggest clones make up more than 2%.

The clonotype originates from a woman in her forties in good health. The chain is built from TRBV3-1 and TRBJ2-3; D is unresolved. Sequencing input: blood. For the CDR3, the DNA is TGTGCCAGCAGCCAGCAGGAGACTTCGGGTCAGGTTAGCACAGATACGCAGTATTTT. Translation gives CASSQQETSGQVSTDTQYF.